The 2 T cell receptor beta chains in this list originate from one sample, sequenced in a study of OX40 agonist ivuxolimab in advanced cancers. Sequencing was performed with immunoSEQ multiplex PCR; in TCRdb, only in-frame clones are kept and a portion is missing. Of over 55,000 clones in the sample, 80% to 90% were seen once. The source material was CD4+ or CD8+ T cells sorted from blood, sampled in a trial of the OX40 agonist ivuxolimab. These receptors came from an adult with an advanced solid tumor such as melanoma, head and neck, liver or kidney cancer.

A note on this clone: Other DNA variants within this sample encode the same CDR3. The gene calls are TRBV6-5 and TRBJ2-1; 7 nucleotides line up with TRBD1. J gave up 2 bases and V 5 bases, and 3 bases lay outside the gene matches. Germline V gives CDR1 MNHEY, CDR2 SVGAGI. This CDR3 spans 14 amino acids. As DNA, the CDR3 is TGTGCCAGCAGTCGGGACAGAACCTACAATGAGCAGTTCTTC. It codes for CASSRDRTYNEQFF.

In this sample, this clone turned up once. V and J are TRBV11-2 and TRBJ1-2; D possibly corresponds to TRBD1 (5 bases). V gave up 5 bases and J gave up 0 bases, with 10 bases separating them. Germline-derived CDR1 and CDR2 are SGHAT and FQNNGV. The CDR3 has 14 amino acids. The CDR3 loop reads CASSPGHANYGYTF. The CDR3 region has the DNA TGTGCCAGCAGCCCCGGACACGCTAACTATGGCTACACCTTC.